Following are 15 T cell receptor delta chains from one sample sequenced in a study of delta chains in infants with herpesvirus infections. PBMC RNA was reverse transcribed using gamma-chain- and delta-chain-specific primers. TCRdb re-called the RT-PCR reads via CATT. The sample includes about 570 delta-chain clones, 59% seen only once; the top ten take 20% to 25%. The sequences come from peripheral blood, collected at time point 5 of longitudinal follow-up. The origin of the receptors is a human donor who was a Ugandan infant, either HIV-exposed or HIV-unexposed (not recorded which).

This clone was detected once. A far larger clone is a single base away, which makes a read error likely. The chain carries TRDV2 and TRDJ3; 7 bases fit TRDD3. The V and J ends lost 0 bases and 0 bases, in that order; junction bases with no gene match: 7. The germline gives CDR1 GEAIGNYY, CDR2 EKD. The CDR3 contains 19 residues. CDR3 nucleotides: TGTGCCTGTGACACCGGGGGATGCCACAGCTCCTGGGACACCCGACAGATGTTTTTC. It codes for CACDTGGCHSSWDTRQMFF.

This clone has just one count. A far larger clone is off by one base, so a read error is likely. The rearrangement uses TRDV2 and TRDJ1, with a tentative D call TRDD3 (6 bases). The CDR3 contains 15 residues. V was shortened by 1 base and J by 3 bases, with 14 bases between the two germline ends. Germline CDR1 and CDR2: GEAIGNYY and EKD. CDR3 loop: CACDTCGDQADKLIF. CDR3 DNA: TGTGCCTGTGACACGTGTGGGGATCAGGCCGATAAACTCATCTTT.

This clone has just a few counts. Just one base apart from a much larger clone, this may be a read error. The chain combines TRDV2 with TRDJ3, with 9 bases lining up with TRDD3. Per germline, CDR1 GEAIGNYY and CDR2 EKD. CDR3 length equals 23 residues. The ends lost 0 bases at V and 9 bases at J; junction bases unmatched: 26. CDR3 amino acids: CACDTAWYWGKKKLDRGTRQMFF. CDR3 DNA: TGTGCCTGTGACACCGCCTGGTACTGGGGGAAAAAAAAGCTCGACCGGGGCACCCGACAGATGTTTTTC.

Comment on this clone: A read error likely explains this, since a far larger clone differs by one base. Other DNA variants within this sample encode the same CDR3. This rearrangement joins TRDV2 to TRDJ1, with TRDD3 matching over 9 bases. Germline V gene sequence: CDR1 GEAIGNYY, CDR2 EKD. The CDR3 is 13 residues long. The CDR3 region is CACDTWGIDKLIF. The CDR3 coding sequence is TGTGCTTGTGACACCTGGGGGATCGATAAACTCATCTTT.

A remark on this clone: A far more abundant clone sits one base away, making this likely a read error. V gene TRAV23/DV6 combines with J gene TRDJ3; 7 nucleotides agree with TRDD3. The ends lost 0 bases at V and 2 bases at J; junction bases unmatched: 23. The CDR3 covers 23 residues. Germline loops: CDR1 NTAFDY, CDR2 IRPDVSE (reference sequence). CDR3 residues: CAASREPTGELDESPWDTRQMFF. The DNA of the CDR3 is TGTGCAGCAAGCAGGGAACCTACTGGGGAACTGGATGAGTCCCCCTGGGACACCCGACAGATGTTTTTC. Full variable domain (missing parts from reference TRAV23/DV6 and TRDJ3): QQQVKQSPQSLIVQKGGISIINCAYENTAFDYFPWYQQFPGKGPALLIAIRPDVSEKKEGRFTISFNKSAKQFSLHIMDSQPGDSATYFCAASREPTGELDESPWDTRQMFFGTGIKLFVEP.

Notes on this clone: A single base is all that separates this from a far larger clone, so a read error is likely. The chain recombines TRDV2 with TRDJ3, with 7 bases lining up with TRDD3. Trimming removed 0 bases from V and 1 base from J; junction bases left unmatched: 8. The CDR3 contains 19 residues. Germline V CDR1 and CDR2: GEAIGNYY, EKD. The CDR3 is CACDTVLGRGSWDTRQMFF. The CDR3 nucleotides read TGTGCCTGTGACACCGTACTGGGGAGGGGGTCCTGGGACACCCGACAGATGTTTTTC.

Points on this clone: A far larger clone is just one base off, so this is likely a read error. No V gene was called, and the J gene is TRDJ1; the table assigns TRDD3, which was not confirmed against the DNA. The CDR3 spans 23 residues. The CDR3 DNA is TGTGCTCGTGGGGGGGGTTTCTACTCCTATACTGGGGGATACGCAGGGAGCACCGATAAACTCATCTTT. It specifies CARGGGFYSYTGGYAGSTDKLIF.

Notes on this clone: This sequence is one base from a far larger clone and is likely a read error. This chain uses TRDV1 with TRDJ1; TRDD3 matches 10 bases. The CDR3 is 20 amino acids. V shed 9 bases, J shed 2 bases, and the junction held 24 bases outside the gene matches. Germline V gene sequence: CDR1 TSWWSYY, CDR2 QGS. The chain's CDR3 is CALEGVLGDVGWIQTDKLIF. The CDR3 DNA is TGTGCTCTGGAGGGGGTACTGGGGGATGTTGGATGGATACAGACCGATAAACTCATCTTT.

As concerns this clone: A far larger clone is one nucleotide away, so this likely arose from a read error. The chain combines TRDV1 with TRDJ2, with 11 nucleotides matching TRDD3. The CDR3 length is 16 residues. Germline V lookup: CDR1 TSWWSYY, CDR2 QGS. Germline trimming cut 0 bases from V and 10 bases from J; bases unmatched to any gene: 7. The CDR3 reads CALGELVGDTRVQLFF. The CDR3 coding sequence is TGTGCTCTTGGGGAACTAGTGGGGGATACGCGGGTACAACTCTTCTTT.

As for this clone: A far larger clone is off by one base, so a read error is likely. The sample contains more than one DNA sequence encoding this CDR3. This sequence joins TRDV3 and TRDJ1; a weak D match, TRDD3 (5 bases). The CDR3 sequence is 12 residues long. Trimming took 2 bases from V and 10 from J, leaving 17 bases between them. Germline loops: CDR1 TVYSNPD, CDR2 GDNSRS (reference sequence). CDR3 nucleotide sequence: TGTGCCTTTGCTACAGTGGGGACGAGACTCATCTTT. As protein: CAFATVGTRLIF.

A remark on this clone: This likely reflects a read error, since a far larger clone is one base away. This rearrangement joins TRDV2 to TRDJ1; 8 bases are shared with TRDD3. The length of the CDR3 is 14 residues. Germline V lookup: CDR1 GEAIGNYY, CDR2 EKD. The V and J ends lost 6 bases and 0 bases, in that order; junction bases with no gene match: 5. CDR3 bases: TGTGCCTGTAACATACTGGGGGACACCGATAAACTCATCTTT. Its translation is CACNILGDTDKLIF.

As regards this clone: A read error is the likely source, as a far larger clone sits one nucleotide away. This chain links TRDV1 with TRDJ1, with D perhaps TRDD3 (6 bases). The CDR3 length is 18 residues. V lost 5 bases and J lost 6, with 28 bases in between. Germline-derived CDR1 and CDR2 are TSWWSYY and QGS. The DNA of the CDR3 is TGTGCTCTTGGGAAAAGGTTCCCACACTGGGTACTGCGGTATAAACTCATCTTT. Translated, it gives CALGKRFPHWVLRYKLIF.

A single count supports this clone. A far larger clone is one nucleotide away, so this likely arose from a read error. The same CDR3 arises from other DNA sequences in this sample as well. V usage is TRDV1 and J usage is TRDJ1; 7 bases are a match to TRDD3. CDR1 is TSWWSYY, CDR2 QGS, per germline. The V gene end was trimmed by 7 bases and the J gene end by 0 bases; junction bases not matched to a gene: 23. The CDR3 sequence is 20 residues long. This CDR3 is CALDPPYSPTGDPYTDKLIF. In DNA form, the CDR3 reads TGTGCTCTTGACCCCCCTTATTCCCCTACTGGGGATCCGTACACCGATAAACTCATCTTT.

In the case of this clone: Given a far larger clone just one base away, this is likely a sequencing read error. The rearrangement joins TRDV1 to TRDJ1; 10 bases line up with TRDD3. The CDR3 runs to 23 residues. Germline trimming cut 2 bases from V and 0 bases from J; bases unmatched to any gene: 24. Germline CDR1 reads TSWWSYY; CDR2 reads QGS. CDR3 sequence reads: CALGEFGVVGGDTIPLNTDKLIF. CDR3 sequence (DNA): TGTGCTCTTGGGGAATTTGGGGTAGTCGGGGGGGATACGATACCCCTGAACACCGATAAACTCATCTTT.

This clone is labeled medium-sized. The rearrangement links TRDV3 to TRDJ1; no clear D. The CDR3 loop spans 11 amino acids. Germline lookup yields CDR1 TVYSNPD and CDR2 GDNSRS (reference sequence). The ends were cut back, 3 bases at V and 0 bases at J, with 5 bases in the middle. For the CDR3, the DNA is TGTGCCTTCCCGTACACCGATAAACTCATCTTT. Translating it yields CAFPYTDKLIF.